The T cell receptor beta chain described here comes from a study of CD8 T cells in Susac syndrome. Trimming took 3 bases from V and 5 from J; bases not matched to a gene: 8. The V gene's germline CDR1 is WNHNN and CDR2 SYGVQD (reference sequence). CDR3 length equals 16 residues. With random hexamers, about 0.45 to 1 ug RNA was reverse transcribed. Amplification of TCR beta CDR3 spanned 54 Vbeta and 13 Jbeta via immunoSEQ multiplex PCR. A single record per CDR3 protein comes from TCRdb applying MiXCR to the immunoSEQ multiplex PCR reads. The sample has hundreds of thousands of distinct CDR3 sequences; approximately 85% are singletons. The authors sequenced TCR beta from blood CD8+ and CD4+ T cells. In contrast to the negatively isolated CD8+ and CD4+ T cells, TEMRA cells were FACS-enriched.

This sequence was found in a human donor with multiple sclerosis. The chain recombines TRBV10-1 with TRBJ2-3, with TRBD2 identical over 10 bases. The material sequenced was CD8+ T cells from PBMCs. CDR3 sequence: CASSEASGSLGDTQYF. The CDR3 bases are TGCGCCAGCAGTGAAGCTAGCGGGAGTCTTGGAGATACGCAGTATTTT.